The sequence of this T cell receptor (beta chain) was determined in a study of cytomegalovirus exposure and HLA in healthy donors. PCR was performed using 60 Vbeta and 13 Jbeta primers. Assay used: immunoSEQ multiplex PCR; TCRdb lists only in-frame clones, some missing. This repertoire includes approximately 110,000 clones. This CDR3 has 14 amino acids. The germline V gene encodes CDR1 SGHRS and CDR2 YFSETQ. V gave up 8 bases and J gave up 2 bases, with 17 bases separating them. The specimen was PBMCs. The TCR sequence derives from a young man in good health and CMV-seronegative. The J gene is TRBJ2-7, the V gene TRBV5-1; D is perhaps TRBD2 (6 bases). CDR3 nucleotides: TGCGCCAGTGCCTCGGGGACTGCGACCTACGAGCAGTACTTC. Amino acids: CASASGTATYEQYF.